Listed below are T cell receptor beta chains from one sample, sequenced in a study of T cell repertoires in cytomegalovirus infection. TCRdb reanalysed the reads using MiXCR and keeps one entry per CDR3 protein. The sample holds 150,000 to 200,000 distinct CDR3 sequences; approximately 28% are singletons and the top ten take around 29%. Sequencing was done on a sample of PBMCs. These receptors were collected from a human donor in good health (CMV status not recorded). Some clones in this sample may be carry-over from other donors' samples. Each CDR3 is given with its conserved first and last residue. Each record gives: clone size, D gene, V gene, J gene, CDR3 protein, CDR3 DNA. D genes are given only for firm matches. Clone size appears in some rows only: once, few, many, or a class for an expanded clone.

clone size: -
D gene: -
V gene: TRBV7-8
J gene: TRBJ1-1
CDR3 protein: CASSFTQGVTEAFF
CDR3 DNA: TGTGCCAGCAGCTTTACCCAGGGTGTCACTGAAGCTTTCTTT

clone size: -
D gene: TRBD1
V gene: TRBV5-1
J gene: TRBJ2-5
CDR3 protein: CASSLGDRAKETQYF
CDR3 DNA: TGCGCCAGCAGCTTGGGGGACAGGGCGAAAGAGACCCAGTACTTC

clone size: -
D gene: -
V gene: TRBV12-3/TRBV12-4
J gene: TRBJ1-2
CDR3 protein: CASSFQANYGYTF
CDR3 DNA: TGTGCCAGCAGTTTTCAAGCCAACTATGGCTACACCTTC

clone size: few
D gene: -
V gene: TRBV7-8
J gene: TRBJ1-2
CDR3 protein: CASSQKPYGYTF
CDR3 DNA: TGTGCCAGCAGCCAGAAACCTTATGGCTACACCTTC

clone size: few
D gene: -
V gene: TRBV20-1
J gene: TRBJ2-3
CDR3 protein: CSASVRSADTQYF
CDR3 DNA: TGCAGTGCTAGTGTTAGGAGTGCAGATACGCAGTATTTT

clone size: -
D gene: -
V gene: TRBV7-3
J gene: TRBJ2-2
CDR3 protein: CASSLRGPGELFF
CDR3 DNA: TGTGCCAGCAGCCTCAGGGGTCCCGGGGAGCTGTTTTTT

clone size: -
D gene: -
V gene: TRBV7-3
J gene: TRBJ2-2
CDR3 protein: CASSSTGTGELFF
CDR3 DNA: TGTGCCAGCAGCTCGACCGGCACCGGGGAGCTGTTTTTT

clone size: -
D gene: TRBD2
V gene: TRBV7-3
J gene: TRBJ2-1
CDR3 protein: CASSPQAGDNEQFF
CDR3 DNA: TGTGCCAGCAGCCCCCAAGCGGGGGACAATGAGCAGTTCTTC

clone size: many
D gene: -
V gene: TRBV7-6
J gene: TRBJ2-7
CDR3 protein: CASSLAPDRSGGRYEQYF
CDR3 DNA: TGTGCCAGCAGCTTAGCCCCAGATCGATCGGGGGGCCGGTACGAGCAGTACTTC

clone size: -
D gene: -
V gene: TRBV5-6
J gene: TRBJ2-5
CDR3 protein: CASSFSVQETQYF
CDR3 DNA: TGTGCCAGCAGCTTCTCAGTTCAAGAGACCCAGTACTTC

clone size: -
D gene: TRBD1
V gene: TRBV2
J gene: TRBJ1-2
CDR3 protein: CASSEVTGGNTF
CDR3 DNA: TGTGCCAGCAGTGAAGTGACAGGGGGCAACACCTTC

clone size: few
D gene: TRBD2
V gene: TRBV20-1
J gene: TRBJ2-5
CDR3 protein: CSARRGTSGGRPTKQETQYF
CDR3 DNA: TGCAGTGCTAGGAGGGGGACTAGCGGGGGCCGCCCTACGAAACAAGAGACCCAGTACTTC

clone size: few
D gene: -
V gene: TRBV7-9
J gene: TRBJ1-1
CDR3 protein: CASSLGIAEAFF
CDR3 DNA: TGTGCCAGCAGCTTAGGGATCGCTGAAGCTTTCTTT

clone size: -
D gene: -
V gene: TRBV7-9
J gene: TRBJ1-1
CDR3 protein: CASSHPDHMNTEAFF
CDR3 DNA: TGTGCCAGCAGCCACCCGGATCATATGAACACTGAAGCTTTCTTT

clone size: few
D gene: -
V gene: TRBV15
J gene: TRBJ1-5
CDR3 protein: CATSRTQDPDNQPQHF
CDR3 DNA: TGTGCCACCAGCAGGACCCAGGACCCGGATAATCAGCCCCAGCATTTT

clone size: few
D gene: -
V gene: TRBV6-1
J gene: TRBJ1-6
CDR3 protein: CASSEDYNSPLHF
CDR3 DNA: TGTGCCAGCAGTGAGGACTATAATTCACCCCTCCACTTT

clone size: -
D gene: -
V gene: TRBV20-1
J gene: TRBJ2-5
CDR3 protein: CSARTPWRAHQETQYF
CDR3 DNA: TGCAGTGCTAGGACCCCTTGGCGGGCGCACCAAGAGACCCAGTACTTC

clone size: -
D gene: -
V gene: TRBV30
J gene: TRBJ2-5
CDR3 protein: CVGNTDSEETQYF
CDR3 DNA: TGTGTCGGCAATACGGACAGTGAAGAGACCCAGTACTTC

clone size: -
D gene: TRBD1
V gene: TRBV7-9
J gene: TRBJ1-1
CDR3 protein: CASSWTGQGAREAFF
CDR3 DNA: TGTGCCAGCAGCTGGACCGGACAGGGGGCAAGAGAAGCTTTCTTT

clone size: -
D gene: TRBD2
V gene: TRBV20-1
J gene: TRBJ2-5
CDR3 protein: CSAFSGLARVPETQYF
CDR3 DNA: TGCAGTGCTTTCTCAGGACTAGCTAGGGTCCCAGAGACCCAGTACTTC

clone size: many
D gene: -
V gene: TRBV7-2
J gene: TRBJ1-3
CDR3 protein: CASRDPGRIISGNTIYF
CDR3 DNA: TGTGCCAGCAGGGATCCGGGACGGATTATCTCTGGAAACACCATATATTTT

clone size: few
D gene: -
V gene: TRBV29-1
J gene: TRBJ1-1
CDR3 protein: CSVEDRGDVNTEAFF
CDR3 DNA: TGCAGCGTTGAAGATCGGGGGGACGTGAACACTGAAGCTTTCTTT

clone size: many
D gene: TRBD2
V gene: TRBV7-2
J gene: TRBJ2-1
CDR3 protein: CASSRGKRGYNEQFF
CDR3 DNA: TGTGCCAGCAGCCGCGGGAAGCGGGGCTACAATGAGCAGTTCTTC

clone size: -
D gene: TRBD1
V gene: TRBV7-9
J gene: TRBJ1-2
CDR3 protein: CASRGTANYGYTF
CDR3 DNA: TGTGCCAGCAGAGGGACAGCTAACTATGGCTACACCTTC

clone size: many
D gene: TRBD2
V gene: TRBV7-2
J gene: TRBJ2-3
CDR3 protein: CASSLTSGGADTQYF
CDR3 DNA: TGTGCCAGCAGCTTGACTAGCGGGGGGGCAGATACGCAGTATTTT

clone size: -
D gene: -
V gene: TRBV29-1
J gene: TRBJ1-2
CDR3 protein: CSVERDGEIYGYTF
CDR3 DNA: TGCAGCGTGGAGAGGGACGGAGAAATCTATGGCTACACCTTC

clone size: -
D gene: TRBD2
V gene: TRBV9
J gene: TRBJ2-1
CDR3 protein: CASSPREGAYNEQFF
CDR3 DNA: TGTGCCAGCAGCCCCCGGGAGGGAGCCTACAATGAGCAGTTCTTC

clone size: -
D gene: -
V gene: TRBV29-1
J gene: TRBJ2-3
CDR3 protein: CSVDAGRDTQYF
CDR3 DNA: TGCAGCGTTGACGCAGGGAGAGATACGCAGTATTTT

clone size: -
D gene: TRBD2
V gene: TRBV4-2
J gene: TRBJ2-3
CDR3 protein: CASSWRGADTQYF
CDR3 DNA: TGTGCCAGCAGCTGGCGGGGGGCAGATACGCAGTATTTT

clone size: -
D gene: TRBD1
V gene: TRBV5-1
J gene: TRBJ1-1
CDR3 protein: CASSLLGTGWRNTEAFF
CDR3 DNA: TGCGCCAGCAGCTTGCTCGGGACAGGTTGGCGGAACACTGAAGCTTTCTTT

clone size: few
D gene: -
V gene: TRBV19
J gene: TRBJ2-1
CDR3 protein: CASSIEDISYNEQFF
CDR3 DNA: TGTGCCAGTAGTATAGAAGATATCTCGTACAATGAGCAGTTCTTC

clone size: -
D gene: -
V gene: TRBV15
J gene: TRBJ2-1
CDR3 protein: CATSGGSTHFPHEQFF
CDR3 DNA: TGTGCCACCAGCGGGGGTTCGACCCATTTTCCCCATGAGCAGTTCTTC

clone size: -
D gene: -
V gene: TRBV7-2
J gene: TRBJ1-5
CDR3 protein: CASSPAVVPNQPQHF
CDR3 DNA: TGTGCCAGCAGCCCGGCCGTGGTACCTAATCAGCCCCAGCATTTT

clone size: -
D gene: -
V gene: TRBV10-3
J gene: TRBJ1-1
CDR3 protein: CASGGRLEAFF
CDR3 DNA: TGTGCCTCAGGAGGTAGGTTGGAAGCTTTCTTT

clone size: -
D gene: -
V gene: TRBV6-5
J gene: TRBJ1-1
CDR3 protein: CSSKNRLNTEAFF
CDR3 DNA: TGTTCCAGCAAGAACAGGCTGAACACTGAAGCTTTCTTT

clone size: few
D gene: -
V gene: TRBV20-1
J gene: TRBJ1-1
CDR3 protein: CSAPGRVNTEAFF
CDR3 DNA: TGCAGTGCCCCGGGCAGGGTGAACACTGAAGCTTTCTTT

clone size: -
D gene: -
V gene: TRBV5-1
J gene: TRBJ1-5
CDR3 protein: CASSFGLEGQPQHF
CDR3 DNA: TGCGCCAGCAGCTTCGGTCTGGAGGGACAGCCCCAGCATTTT